A selection of T cell receptor beta chains follows, all from one sample in a study of technical replicates of blood from a few donors. The assay was immunoSEQ multiplex PCR, and TCRdb's table has in-frame clones only and misses some. The sample contains around 80,000 clones, around 94% of which appear only once. Material: T cells isolated from PBMCs. The source is a human donor in good health. Each CDR3 is given with its conserved first and last residue. The order of the fields is J gene, V gene, CDR3 protein.

j_call: TRBJ2-7
v_call: TRBV13
cdr3_aa: CASSLGTSFYEQYF

j_call: TRBJ1-4
v_call: TRBV7-9
cdr3_aa: CASSLKFTGGEKLFF

j_call: TRBJ2-1
v_call: TRBV10-3
cdr3_aa: CAISESSGTGDEQFF

j_call: TRBJ2-7
v_call: TRBV11-2
cdr3_aa: CASRGQGGSYEQYF

j_call: TRBJ1-2
v_call: TRBV6-5
cdr3_aa: CASRTENYGYTF

j_call: TRBJ2-5
v_call: TRBV18
cdr3_aa: CASSPFGYQETQYF

j_call: TRBJ1-1
v_call: TRBV30
cdr3_aa: CAWEQGLNTEAFF

j_call: TRBJ2-5
v_call: TRBV27
cdr3_aa: CASSLNGGFKETQYF

j_call: TRBJ2-5
v_call: TRBV6-6
cdr3_aa: CASSGYGETQYF

j_call: TRBJ2-1
v_call: TRBV5-1
cdr3_aa: CASSLGVYNEQFF

j_call: TRBJ2-5
v_call: TRBV5-6
cdr3_aa: CASSLGAGGETQYF

j_call: TRBJ2-2
v_call: TRBV9
cdr3_aa: CASSPRLAGSGGELFF

j_call: TRBJ1-2
v_call: TRBV5-4
cdr3_aa: CASSGDRGMGVYGYTF

j_call: TRBJ2-3
v_call: TRBV27
cdr3_aa: CASKLGRGTDTQYF

j_call: TRBJ2-7
v_call: TRBV5-6
cdr3_aa: CASRGGLAAYEQYF

j_call: TRBJ2-6
v_call: TRBV7-2
cdr3_aa: CASSLALSGRYGANVLTF

j_call: TRBJ1-2
v_call: TRBV30
cdr3_aa: CAWSEREGYTF